This TCR beta chain was identified in a study of T cell responses to AZD1222 COVID-19 vaccine. General study findings and limits: Two doses of AZD1222 preceded a rise in Spike-specific TCR breadth and depth. Repertoires were collected only later (after the peak T cell response had occurred). The donor group comprised mostly white British people and more females; the analysis possibly underestimated clonal diversity. Only five or six individuals given AZD1222 were seropositive at baseline.

The assay was immunoSEQ multiplex PCR, and TCRdb's table has in-frame clones only and misses some. The top ten hold under 4% of the sample, which has tens of thousands of clones, roughly nine tenths seen once. Trimming pared 3 bases from V and 5 bases from J, leaving 10 bases between. CDR3 length: 14 amino acids. Per germline, CDR1 LNHDA and CDR2 SQIVND (reference sequence). With respect to this clone: The antigen is not known.

This sequence was found in an adult in good health. V usage is TRBV19 and J usage is TRBJ1-4; D ambiguous. The starting material was peripheral blood, obtained on day 0 of AZD1222 vaccination. CDR3 in amino acids: CASSMRQLNEKLFF. The DNA for the CDR3 is TGTGCCAGTAGTATGAGGCAACTGAATGAAAAACTGTTTTTT.